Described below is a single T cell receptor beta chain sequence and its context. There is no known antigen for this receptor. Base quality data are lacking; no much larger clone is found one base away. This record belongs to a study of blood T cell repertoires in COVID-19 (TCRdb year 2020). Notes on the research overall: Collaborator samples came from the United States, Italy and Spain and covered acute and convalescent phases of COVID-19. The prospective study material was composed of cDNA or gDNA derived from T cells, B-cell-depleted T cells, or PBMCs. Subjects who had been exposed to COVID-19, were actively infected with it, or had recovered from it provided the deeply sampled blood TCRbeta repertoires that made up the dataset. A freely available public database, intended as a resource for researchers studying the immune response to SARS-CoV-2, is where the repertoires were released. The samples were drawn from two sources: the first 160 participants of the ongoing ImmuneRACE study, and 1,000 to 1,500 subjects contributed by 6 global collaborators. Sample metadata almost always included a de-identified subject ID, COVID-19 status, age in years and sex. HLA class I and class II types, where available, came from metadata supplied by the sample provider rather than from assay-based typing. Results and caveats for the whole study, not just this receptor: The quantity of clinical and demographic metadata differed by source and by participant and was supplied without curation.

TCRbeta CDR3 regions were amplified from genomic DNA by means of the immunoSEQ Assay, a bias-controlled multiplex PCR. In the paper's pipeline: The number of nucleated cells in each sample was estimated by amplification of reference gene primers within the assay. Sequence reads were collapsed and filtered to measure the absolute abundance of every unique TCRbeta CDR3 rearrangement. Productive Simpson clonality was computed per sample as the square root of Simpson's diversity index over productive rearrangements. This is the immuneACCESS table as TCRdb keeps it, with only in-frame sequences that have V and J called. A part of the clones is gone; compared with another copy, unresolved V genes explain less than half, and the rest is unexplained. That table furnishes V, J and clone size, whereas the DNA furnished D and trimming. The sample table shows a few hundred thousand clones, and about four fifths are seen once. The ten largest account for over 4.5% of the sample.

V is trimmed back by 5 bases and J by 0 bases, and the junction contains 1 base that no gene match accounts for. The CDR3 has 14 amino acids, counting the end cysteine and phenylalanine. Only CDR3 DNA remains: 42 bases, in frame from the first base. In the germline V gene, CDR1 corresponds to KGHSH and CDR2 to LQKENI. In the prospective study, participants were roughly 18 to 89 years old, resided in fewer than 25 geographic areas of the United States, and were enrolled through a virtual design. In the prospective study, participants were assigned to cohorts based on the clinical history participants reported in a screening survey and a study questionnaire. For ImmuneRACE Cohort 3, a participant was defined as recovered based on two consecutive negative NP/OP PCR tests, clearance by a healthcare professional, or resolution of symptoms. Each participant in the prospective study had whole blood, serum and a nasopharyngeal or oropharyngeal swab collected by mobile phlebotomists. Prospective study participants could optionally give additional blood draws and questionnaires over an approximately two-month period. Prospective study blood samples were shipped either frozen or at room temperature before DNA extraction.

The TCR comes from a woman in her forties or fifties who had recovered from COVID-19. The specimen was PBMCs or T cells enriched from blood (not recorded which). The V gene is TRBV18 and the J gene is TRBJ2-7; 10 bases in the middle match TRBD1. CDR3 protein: CASSWDRGSYEQYF. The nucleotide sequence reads TGTGCCAGCTCATGGGACAGGGGCTCCTACGAGCAGTACTTC.